This record covers a single T cell receptor (beta chain). This specimen belongs to a study of identical twins. The CDR3 has 15 amino acids. Unmatched junction bases numbered 10, after V lost 6 bases and J lost 3 bases. The germline V gene has CDR1 DFQATT and CDR2 SNEGSKA (reference sequence). MiXCR, run by TCRdb on the 5' RACE reads, gives a single entry per CDR3 protein. Here the sample spans some 500,000 distinct CDR3 sequences, roughly a fifth being singletons. These same records also appear under a second study, on T cells expressing NK-cell markers. From that report: Restriction of sorting to alpha-beta TCR T cells was accomplished in several experiments using an anti-gamma-delta TCR antibody.

The receptor was derived from a woman aged 18-29 years in good health. Sequencing was done on a sample of CD4+ T cells sorted from blood. The V gene is TRBV20-1, the J gene TRBJ2-3; 9 positions agree with TRBD2. CDR3 coding DNA: TGCAGTGCCTACCGGCTAGCGGGGAAAACAGATACGCAGTATTTT. Translating gives CSAYRLAGKTDTQYF.